The rows below give T cell receptor beta chains drawn from one sample of a study of Graves' ophthalmopathy and Graves' hyperthyroidism. TCRdb analysed the multiplex PCR reads with MiXCR anew, one entry per CDR3 protein. The sample consists of about 25,000 distinct CDR3 sequences, 48% of them appearing once. Sequencing was performed on peripheral blood. These receptors all stem from an adult woman with stable Graves' hyperthyroidism. Both conserved end residues are part of each CDR3. A D gene is named only where the DNA matches it firmly. Rows give clone size only sometimes, using once, few, many, or a class for an expanded clone.

j_gene: TRBJ2-3; v_gene: TRBV27; abundance: -; d_gene: -; CDR3nt: TGTGCCAGCAGGATGGGGGCCCCAGATACGCAGTATTTT; CDR3aa: CASRMGAPDTQYF
j_gene: TRBJ2-3; v_gene: TRBV6-5; abundance: many; d_gene: TRBD1; CDR3nt: TGTGCCAGCACCCAACAGGGGGCGGTTGGGGATACGCAGTATTTT; CDR3aa: CASTQQGAVGDTQYF
j_gene: TRBJ1-4; v_gene: TRBV20-1; abundance: -; d_gene: -; CDR3nt: TGCAGTGCCCGATTGGATCCCAGGACAGCTCATGAAAAACTGTTTTTT; CDR3aa: CSARLDPRTAHEKLFF
j_gene: TRBJ2-5; v_gene: TRBV19; abundance: many; d_gene: TRBD1; CDR3nt: TGTGCCAGTAGTATCCCAGGGGGCGATGAGACCCAGTACTTC; CDR3aa: CASSIPGGDETQYF
j_gene: TRBJ2-7; v_gene: TRBV12-3/TRBV12-4; abundance: medium-sized; d_gene: -; CDR3nt: TGTGCCAGCAGTTTGGGAGCGGGTCCCTCCTACGAGCAGTACTTC; CDR3aa: CASSLGAGPSYEQYF
j_gene: TRBJ1-6; v_gene: TRBV7-9; abundance: once; d_gene: -; CDR3nt: TGTGCCAGCAGCTTAGCTGGGGCCGAGTATTCACCCCTCCACTTT; CDR3aa: CASSLAGAEYSPLHF
j_gene: TRBJ1-5; v_gene: TRBV6-4; abundance: -; d_gene: -; CDR3nt: TGTGCCAGCAGTGACACTAGCGGGAGCAATCAGCCCCAGCATTTT; CDR3aa: CASSDTSGSNQPQHF
j_gene: TRBJ2-7; v_gene: TRBV20-1; abundance: medium-sized; d_gene: TRBD2; CDR3nt: TGCAGTGCTAGATCTACTAGCGGTCTCCACTCCTACGAGCAGTACTTC; CDR3aa: CSARSTSGLHSYEQYF
j_gene: TRBJ2-1; v_gene: TRBV18; abundance: many; d_gene: -; CDR3nt: TGTGCCAGCTCACCCATGAATGATGAGCAGTTCTTC; CDR3aa: CASSPMNDEQFF
j_gene: TRBJ1-1; v_gene: TRBV24-1; abundance: medium-sized; d_gene: -; CDR3nt: TGTGCCACTTTGAACACTGAAGCTTTCTTT; CDR3aa: CATLNTEAFF
j_gene: TRBJ1-3; v_gene: TRBV10-3; abundance: few; d_gene: -; CDR3nt: TGTGCCATCCCAGGGACTGGAAACACCATATATTTT; CDR3aa: CAIPGTGNTIYF
j_gene: TRBJ1-1; v_gene: TRBV2; abundance: -; d_gene: -; CDR3nt: TGTGCCAGCAGAGGGGGGCATCCGGGAGGCACTGAAGCTTTCTTT; CDR3aa: CASRGGHPGGTEAFF
j_gene: TRBJ2-1; v_gene: TRBV25-1; abundance: medium-sized; d_gene: -; CDR3nt: TGTGCCAGCAGTGAATATAATCGGCCGGACGAGCAGTTCTTC; CDR3aa: CASSEYNRPDEQFF
j_gene: TRBJ2-3; v_gene: TRBV7-2; abundance: -; d_gene: TRBD1; CDR3nt: TGTGCCAGCAGCTTAGACGGGACAGACACAGATACGCAGTATTTT; CDR3aa: CASSLDGTDTDTQYF
j_gene: TRBJ1-1; v_gene: TRBV20-1; abundance: -; d_gene: -; CDR3nt: TGCAGTGCTAGTACAGGAGATGGAAACACTGAAGCTTTCTTT; CDR3aa: CSASTGDGNTEAFF
j_gene: TRBJ2-1; v_gene: TRBV7-3; abundance: many; d_gene: TRBD2; CDR3nt: TGTGCCAGCAGCCTATGGACTAGCGGGCCCGGGAGTATTAATGAGCAGTTCTTC; CDR3aa: CASSLWTSGPGSINEQFF
j_gene: TRBJ2-1; v_gene: TRBV9; abundance: many; d_gene: TRBD1; CDR3nt: TGTGCCAGCAGCGTGACAGGGGACTCCTACAATGAGCAGTTCTTC; CDR3aa: CASSVTGDSYNEQFF
j_gene: TRBJ2-1; v_gene: TRBV7-3; abundance: -; d_gene: TRBD2; CDR3nt: TGTGCCAGCAGCCCCACTAGCGGGGACTCCAATGAGCAGTTCTTC; CDR3aa: CASSPTSGDSNEQFF
j_gene: TRBJ2-3; v_gene: TRBV9; abundance: -; d_gene: TRBD2; CDR3nt: TGTGCCAGCAGCAAGCGGGAGTCCGGCACAGATACGCAGTATTTT; CDR3aa: CASSKRESGTDTQYF
j_gene: TRBJ2-7; v_gene: TRBV18; abundance: many; d_gene: -; CDR3nt: TGTGCCAGCTCACCGACCGGGAGCTCCTACGAGCAGTACTTC; CDR3aa: CASSPTGSSYEQYF
j_gene: TRBJ2-3; v_gene: TRBV6-5; abundance: many; d_gene: -; CDR3nt: TGTGCCAGCAGTTACACAAGGACCGGGGGCACAGATACGCAGTATTTT; CDR3aa: CASSYTRTGGTDTQYF
j_gene: TRBJ2-7; v_gene: TRBV19; abundance: -; d_gene: TRBD2; CDR3nt: TGTGCCAGTAGTATAGCGGGGGACTACTCCTACGAGCAGTACTTC; CDR3aa: CASSIAGDYSYEQYF
j_gene: TRBJ1-1; v_gene: TRBV2; abundance: medium-sized; d_gene: -; CDR3nt: TGTGCCAGCAGTTGGGGGACTGAAGCTTTCTTT; CDR3aa: CASSWGTEAFF
j_gene: TRBJ1-2; v_gene: TRBV24-1; abundance: medium-sized; d_gene: TRBD1; CDR3nt: TGTGCCACCAGTGGACAGGGGGCTAACTATGGCTACACCTTC; CDR3aa: CATSGQGANYGYTF
j_gene: TRBJ2-7; v_gene: TRBV7-6; abundance: -; d_gene: TRBD2; CDR3nt: TGTGCCAGCAGCCTAACCGGGACTAGCGGCGAGCAGTACTTC; CDR3aa: CASSLTGTSGEQYF